This T cell receptor beta chain was sequenced in a study of T cell changes during pregnancy in multiple sclerosis. The CDR3 totals 13 residues. The V segment lost 2 bases and the J segment 6 bases; nucleotides outside the gene matches: 4. CDR1 is SGHRS and CDR2 is YFSETQ in the germline V gene. The repertoire was sequenced with immunoSEQ multiplex PCR; TCRdb's copy has only in-frame clones and lacks some. Here the sample spans about 79,000 clones, around 93% being singletons. Sample: peripheral blood, taken in the second trimester of pregnancy. The V and J genes are TRBV5-1 and TRBJ1-1, with 7 nucleotides matching TRBD1. The receptor comes from a female donor in good health, enrolled as a control in a pregnancy study. CDR3 region: CASSFNRGAEAFF. CDR3 DNA: TGCGCCAGCAGCTTTAACAGGGGAGCTGAAGCTTTCTTT.